Following are 10 T cell receptor beta chains from one sample sequenced in a study of identical twins. Via MiXCR, TCRdb re-called the 5' RACE reads, giving one row per CDR3 protein. The sample shows around 670,000 distinct CDR3 sequences, approximately 6.1% of them seen only once. The sequencing input was naive T cells sorted from blood. Source of these receptors: a man aged 18 to 35 in good health.

This clonotype was seen at least ten times. This chain connects TRBV12-3 or TRBV12-4 to TRBJ1-1; D gene uncertain. The V and J ends lost 7 bases and 12 bases respectively, with 15 bases between them. This CDR3 region has 11 residues. CDR3 protein: CASTHRVGTFF. CDR3 DNA: TGTGCCAGCACACACAGAGTGGGAACTTTCTTT.

V usage is TRBV6-5 and J usage is TRBJ2-7; 10 bases fit TRBD1. The CDR3 consists of 17 residues. CDR1 is MNHEY and CDR2 is SVGAGI in the germline V gene. With V trimmed by 4 bases and J by 3 bases, 12 bases remained unmatched. The CDR3 DNA follows: TGTGCCAGCAGTTTCCTGACAGGGGGCGACTACCTCTACGAGCAGTACTTC. Translation gives CASSFLTGGDYLYEQYF.

Ten or more counts support this clonotype. V gene TRBV27 combines with J gene TRBJ2-1, with D unclear. Germline V gives CDR1 MNHEY, CDR2 SMNVEV (reference sequence). CDR3 length: 13 amino acids. V gave up 8 bases and J gave up 4 bases, with 12 bases separating them. CDR3 in DNA: TGTGCCAGCCAGTTTGGGCTGTACAATGAGCAGTTCTTC. Translating it yields CASQFGLYNEQFF.

This clonotype was counted at least ten times. The chain joins TRBV24-1 to TRBJ2-2, with D possibly matching TRBD2 (5 bases). Germline CDR1 KGHDR, CDR2 SFDVKD. Trimming took 2 bases from V and 0 from J, leaving 18 bases between them. The CDR3 consists of 19 residues. The CDR3 protein is CATSDYGRLTNANTGELFF. The CDR3 DNA reads as TGTGCCACCAGTGATTATGGGAGACTAACCAATGCGAACACCGGGGAGCTGTTTTTT.

This clonotype was counted ten times or more. The chain uses TRBV12-3 or TRBV12-4 and TRBJ1-2, with D hard to call. The V end lost 4 bases, the J end lost 8 bases, and 17 bases lay between the germline ends. The CDR3 contains 14 residues. CDR3 bases: TGTGCCAGCAGTTCAGACACACGTTCTAAGGGCTACACCTTC. It codes for CASSSDTRSKGYTF.

Many counts were recorded for this clonotype. V gene TRBV20-1 combines with J gene TRBJ1-4; D not certain. The V end was cut by 2 bases, the J end by 8 bases, with 6 bases between. The CDR3 sequence is 11 residues long. CDR1 is DFQATT and CDR2 is SNEGSKA in the germline V gene (reference sequence). In nucleotides, the CDR3 is TGCAGTGCTAGACCCGGAGAAAAACTGTTTTTT. It yields the protein CSARPGEKLFF.

The DNA of the CDR3 is TGTGCCAGCAGCCCACCGGGGGTGAGTGAGGAGACCCAGTACTTC. Translation: CASSPPGVSEETQYF. The chain has TRBV25-1 and TRBJ2-5, with a weak D call TRBD2 (6 bases). Germline V gene lookup returns CDR1 MGHDK and CDR2 SYGVNS. The CDR3 covers 15 residues. Trimming took off 6 bases at V and 5 bases at J, with 19 bases between the two ends.

This clonotype turned up a few times. The rearrangement joins TRBV6-1 to TRBJ1-2; 9 bases match TRBD1. Germline V lookup: CDR1 MNHNS, CDR2 SASEGT. This CDR3 spans 19 amino acids. J was trimmed by 3 bases and V by 1 base; bases with no gene match: 15. CDR3 protein: CASSEVLSEQGAFDYGYTF. CDR3 in DNA: TGTGCCAGCAGTGAAGTATTATCAGAACAGGGGGCGTTTGACTATGGCTACACCTTC.

The rearrangement links TRBV5-1 to TRBJ2-5; TRBD2 agrees at 14 bases. The CDR3 is 18 amino acids. Germline CDR1 and CDR2: SGHRS and YFSETQ. The J segment lost 5 bases and the V segment lost 4 bases, leaving 13 bases of the junction unmatched. The CDR3 coding sequence is TGCGCCAGCAGCGACCCAGGGACTAGCGGGAGTCTCCGGGAGACCCAGTACTTC. Its protein product is CASSDPGTSGSLRETQYF.

This clonotype has ten or more counts. The chain has TRBV12-3 or TRBV12-4 and TRBJ1-3; D not certain. The CDR3 consists of 16 residues. V was pared by 3 bases and J by 4 bases, with 16 bases between. CDR3 in amino acids: CASSLGRRLLGNTIYF. CDR3 sequence (DNA): TGTGCCAGCAGTTTGGGCAGGCGCCTACTCGGAAACACCATATATTTT.